A single sample gave rise to the 5 T cell receptor beta chains below, sequenced in a study of cytomegalovirus exposure and HLA in healthy donors. The PCR was carried out with 60 Vbeta primers and 13 Jbeta primers. The table came from immunoSEQ multiplex PCR; TCRdb's copy has only in-frame clones and leaves some out. The sample comprises some 190,000 clones, around 80% of which are singletons, and around 1.4% rests with the top ten. The sequenced sample consisted of PBMCs. Receptor source: a girl between 10 and 17 years old in good health and CMV-seropositive.

This chain uses TRBV19 with TRBJ2-1; tentatively, D is TRBD1 (5 bases). Between the trimmed V and J ends, which lost 5 bases and 7 bases, there was a span of 15 bases. CDR3 length: 14 amino acids. Germline V gene data show CDR1 as LNHDA and CDR2 as SQIVND (reference sequence). CDR3 amino acids: CASSSETAMNEQFF. The CDR3 region has the DNA TGTGCCAGTAGTTCCGAGACAGCGATGAATGAGCAGTTCTTC.

Only one count was recorded for this clone. The chain carries TRBV5-4 and TRBJ2-7, with 9 bases fitting TRBD1. Trimming at V came to 2 bases and at J to 0 bases, leaving 3 bases not matched to a gene. This CDR3 has 15 amino acids. Germline-derived CDR1 and CDR2 are SGHNT and YYREEE (reference sequence). The CDR3: CASSLTGGVSYEQYF. Written as DNA, the CDR3 is TGTGCCAGCAGCTTAACAGGGGGCGTCTCCTACGAGCAGTACTTC.

The CDR3, as DNA: TGTGCCAGCAGCTTAGCTAGCGGGAGTCTCACAGATACGCAGTATTTT. It encodes CASSLASGSLTDTQYF. The chain recombines TRBV7-9 with TRBJ2-3; 9 nucleotides agree with TRBD2. The CDR3 sequence is 16 residues long. Germline V gene lookup returns CDR1 SEHNR and CDR2 FQNEAQ (reference sequence). Trimming cost V 0 bases and J 2 bases; bases outside gene matches: 3.

This chain connects TRBV10-3 to TRBJ1-2; 10 nucleotides agree with TRBD1. Germline loops: CDR1 ENHRY, CDR2 SYGVKD. The length of the CDR3 is 17 residues. The V gene end was trimmed by 6 bases and the J gene end by 3 bases; junction bases not matched to a gene: 13. CDR3 region: CAIRAGTGESAYYGYTF. The CDR3 DNA follows: TGTGCCATCAGGGCCGGGACAGGGGAATCGGCCTACTATGGCTACACCTTC.

The chain uses TRBV5-1 and TRBJ1-4; TRBD1 might be the D (5 bases). V shed 5 bases and J shed 0 bases, with 11 bases lying between them. Per the germline V gene, CDR1 is SGHRS and CDR2 is YFSETQ. The CDR3 totals 15 residues. In DNA, the CDR3 is TGCGCCAGCAGGCGGGACGGTGCAACTAATGAAAAACTGTTTTTT. It codes for CASRRDGATNEKLFF.